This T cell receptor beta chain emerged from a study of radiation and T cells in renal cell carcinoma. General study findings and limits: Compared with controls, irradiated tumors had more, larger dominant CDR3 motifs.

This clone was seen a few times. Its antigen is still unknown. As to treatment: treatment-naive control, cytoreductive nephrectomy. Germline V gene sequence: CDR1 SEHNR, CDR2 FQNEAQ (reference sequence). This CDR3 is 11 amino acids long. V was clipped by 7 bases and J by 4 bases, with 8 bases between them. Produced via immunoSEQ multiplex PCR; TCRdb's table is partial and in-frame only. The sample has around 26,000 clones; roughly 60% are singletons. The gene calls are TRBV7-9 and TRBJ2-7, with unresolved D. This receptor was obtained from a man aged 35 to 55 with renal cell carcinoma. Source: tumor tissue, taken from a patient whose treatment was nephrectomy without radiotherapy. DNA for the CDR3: TGTGCCAGCAACCTTGGGTACGAGCAGTACTTC. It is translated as CASNLGYEQYF.